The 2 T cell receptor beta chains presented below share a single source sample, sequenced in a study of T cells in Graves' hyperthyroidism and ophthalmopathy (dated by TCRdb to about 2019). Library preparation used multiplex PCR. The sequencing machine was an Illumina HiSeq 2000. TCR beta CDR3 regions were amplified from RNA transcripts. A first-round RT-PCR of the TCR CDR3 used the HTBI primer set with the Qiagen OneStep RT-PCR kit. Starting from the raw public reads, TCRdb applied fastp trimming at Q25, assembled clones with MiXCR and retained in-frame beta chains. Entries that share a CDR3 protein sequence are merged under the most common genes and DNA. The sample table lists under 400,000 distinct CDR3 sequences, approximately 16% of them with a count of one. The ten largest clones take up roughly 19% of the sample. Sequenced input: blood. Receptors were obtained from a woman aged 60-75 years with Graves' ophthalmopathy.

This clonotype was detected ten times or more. CDR3 sequence reads: CASGSREGQNTQYF. CDR3 sequence (DNA): TGTGCCAGCGGGTCGCGGGAGGGCCAAAATACGCAGTATTTT. The chain employs TRBV28 and TRBJ2-3; TRBD2 matches 9 bases. After removal of 8 bases from V and 7 bases from J, the junction contained 10 bases not matched to a gene. CDR1 is MDHEN, CDR2 SYDVKM, per germline. This CDR3 spans 14 amino acids.

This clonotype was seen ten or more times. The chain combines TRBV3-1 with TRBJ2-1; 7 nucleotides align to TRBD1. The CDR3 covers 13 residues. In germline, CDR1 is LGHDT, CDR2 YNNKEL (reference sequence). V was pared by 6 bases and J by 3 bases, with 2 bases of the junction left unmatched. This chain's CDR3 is CASRGDSYNEQFF. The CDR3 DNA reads TGTGCCAGCAGAGGGGACAGCTACAATGAGCAGTTCTTC.